The source of this T cell receptor (beta chain) is a study of T cell responses to AZD1222 COVID-19 vaccine. Study overall: Both about-4-week and about-12-week second-dose recipients were combined. Study-wide results and limits: The study identified only a handful of AZD1222 recipients as seropositive at baseline.

Produced via immunoSEQ multiplex PCR; TCRdb's table is partial and in-frame only. The sample has roughly 49,000 clones; around three quarters are singletons. Details on this clone: Its antigen is unidentified.

Between the trimmed V and J ends, which lost 1 base and 7 bases, there was a span of 7 bases. The CDR3 totals 12 residues. The sequence was obtained from an adult in good health. The material sequenced was peripheral blood, taken on day 0 of AZD1222 vaccination. The rearrangement links TRBV12-3 or TRBV12-4 to TRBJ2-5, with D perhaps TRBD2 (5 bases). In DNA, the CDR3 is TGTGCCAGCAGTTTAGTTGAGGGGACCCAGTACTTC. Its translation is CASSLVEGTQYF.